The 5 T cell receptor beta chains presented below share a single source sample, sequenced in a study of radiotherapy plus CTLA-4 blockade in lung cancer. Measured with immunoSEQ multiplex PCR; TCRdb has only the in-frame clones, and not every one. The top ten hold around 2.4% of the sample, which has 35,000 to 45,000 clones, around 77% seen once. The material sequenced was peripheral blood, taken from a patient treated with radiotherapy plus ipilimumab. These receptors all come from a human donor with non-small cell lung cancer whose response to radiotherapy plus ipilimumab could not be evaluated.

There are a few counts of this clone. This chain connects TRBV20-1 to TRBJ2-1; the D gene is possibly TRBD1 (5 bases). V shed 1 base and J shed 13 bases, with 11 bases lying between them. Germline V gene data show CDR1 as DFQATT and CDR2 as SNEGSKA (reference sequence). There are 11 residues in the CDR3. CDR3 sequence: CSARAKDTQFF. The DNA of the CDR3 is TGCAGTGCTAGAGCAAAGGACACTCAGTTCTTC.

The CDR3 loop is CASSIGQGRNEQFF. In DNA, the CDR3 is TGTGCCAGCAGCATTGGACAGGGTCGAAATGAGCAGTTCTTC. This sequence joins TRBV7-3 and TRBJ2-1, with 8 nucleotides matching TRBD1. J gave up 7 bases and V 5 bases, and 7 bases lay outside the gene matches. CDR3 size: 14 residues. Germline V gives CDR1 SGHTA, CDR2 FQGTGA.

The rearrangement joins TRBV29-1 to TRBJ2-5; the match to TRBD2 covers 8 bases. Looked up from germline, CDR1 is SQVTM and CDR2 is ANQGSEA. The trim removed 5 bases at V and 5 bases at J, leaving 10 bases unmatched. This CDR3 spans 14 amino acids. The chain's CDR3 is CSVHGGAFLETQYF. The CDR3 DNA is TGCAGCGTTCACGGGGGGGCCTTTTTGGAGACCCAGTACTTC.

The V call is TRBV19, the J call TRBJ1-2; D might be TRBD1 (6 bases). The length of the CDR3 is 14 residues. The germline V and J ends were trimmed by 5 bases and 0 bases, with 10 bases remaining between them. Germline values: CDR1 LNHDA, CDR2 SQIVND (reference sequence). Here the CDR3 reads CASSLQGANYGYTF. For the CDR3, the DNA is TGTGCCAGTAGTCTACAGGGCGCTAACTATGGCTACACCTTC.

The CDR3 bases are TGTGCCAGCAGCTTAGCCCCGTGGGGAGGAGGGACCGGGGAGCTGTTTTTT. It encodes CASSLAPWGGGTGELFF. The V and J genes are TRBV7-6 and TRBJ2-2, with D possibly TRBD2 on 6 matching bases. The germline V and J ends were trimmed by 0 bases and 5 bases, with 16 bases remaining between them. Germline-derived CDR1 and CDR2 are SGHVS and FNYEAQ. This CDR3 spans 17 amino acids.